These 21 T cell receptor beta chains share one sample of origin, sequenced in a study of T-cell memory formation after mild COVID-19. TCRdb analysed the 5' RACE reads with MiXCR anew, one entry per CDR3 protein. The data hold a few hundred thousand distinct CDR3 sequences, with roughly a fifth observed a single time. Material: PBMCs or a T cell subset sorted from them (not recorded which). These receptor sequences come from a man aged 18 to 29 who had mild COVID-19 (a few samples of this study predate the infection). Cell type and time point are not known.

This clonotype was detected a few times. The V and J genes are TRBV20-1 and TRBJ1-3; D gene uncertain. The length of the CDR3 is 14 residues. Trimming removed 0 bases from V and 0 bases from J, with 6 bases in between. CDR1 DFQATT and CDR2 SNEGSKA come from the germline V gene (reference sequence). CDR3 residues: CSARDTDSGNTIYF. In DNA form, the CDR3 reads TGCAGTGCTAGAGACACAGACTCTGGAAACACCATATATTTT.

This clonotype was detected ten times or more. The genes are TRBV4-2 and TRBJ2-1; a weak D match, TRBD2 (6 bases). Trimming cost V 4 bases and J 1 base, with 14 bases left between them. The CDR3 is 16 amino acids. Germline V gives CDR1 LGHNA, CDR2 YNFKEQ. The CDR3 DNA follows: TGTGCCAGCAGCCGCCGAGGAGGGTCGTCCTACAATGAGCAGTTCTTC. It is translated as CASSRRGGSSYNEQFF.

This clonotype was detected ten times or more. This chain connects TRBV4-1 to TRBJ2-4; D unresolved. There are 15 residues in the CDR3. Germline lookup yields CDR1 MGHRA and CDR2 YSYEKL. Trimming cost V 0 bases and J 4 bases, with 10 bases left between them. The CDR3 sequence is CASSQDLTFKNIQYF. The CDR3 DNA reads TGCGCCAGCAGCCAAGATCTGACCTTTAAAAACATTCAGTACTTC.

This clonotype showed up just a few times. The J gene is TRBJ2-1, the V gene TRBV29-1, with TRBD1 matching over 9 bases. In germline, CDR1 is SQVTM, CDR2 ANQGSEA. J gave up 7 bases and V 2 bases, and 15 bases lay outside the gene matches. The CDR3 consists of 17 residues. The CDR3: CSVEFPGWDRARNEQFF. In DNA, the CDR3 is TGCAGCGTTGAATTCCCGGGCTGGGACAGGGCCAGGAATGAGCAGTTCTTC.

The DNA of the CDR3 is TGTGCCAGCAGCCTGTCAGGTGCGCCTGAAAAACTGTTTTTT. This sequence encodes CASSLSGAPEKLFF. This chain links TRBV3-1 with TRBJ1-4, with D unresolved. V shed 4 bases and J shed 7 bases, with 13 bases lying between them. Germline CDR1 LGHDT, CDR2 YNNKEL (reference sequence). This CDR3 is 14 amino acids long.

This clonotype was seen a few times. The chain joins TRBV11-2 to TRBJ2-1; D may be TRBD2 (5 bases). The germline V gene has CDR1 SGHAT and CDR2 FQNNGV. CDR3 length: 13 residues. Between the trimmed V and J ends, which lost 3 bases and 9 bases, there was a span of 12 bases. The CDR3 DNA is TGTGCCAGCAGCTTCTTTCGGGGTATTGAGCAGTTCTTC. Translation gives CASSFFRGIEQFF.

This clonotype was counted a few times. For the CDR3, the DNA is TGTGCCAGCAGCTCACCTCAGGGAATCGGGGAGCTGTTTTTT. As protein: CASSSPQGIGELFF. V and J are TRBV9 and TRBJ2-2, with D perhaps TRBD1 (5 bases). The V gene lost 4 bases and the J gene lost 7 bases, with 14 bases spanning the gap. The CDR3 length is 14 residues. Germline V gene sequence: CDR1 SGDLS, CDR2 YYNGEE.

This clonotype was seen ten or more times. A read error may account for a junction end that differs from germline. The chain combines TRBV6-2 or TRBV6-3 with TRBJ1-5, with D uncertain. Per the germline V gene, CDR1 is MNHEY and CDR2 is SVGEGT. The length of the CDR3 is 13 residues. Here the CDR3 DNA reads TGTGCCAGCGGTTACACGGCGTATCAGCCCCAGCATTTT. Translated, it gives CASGYTAYQPQHF.

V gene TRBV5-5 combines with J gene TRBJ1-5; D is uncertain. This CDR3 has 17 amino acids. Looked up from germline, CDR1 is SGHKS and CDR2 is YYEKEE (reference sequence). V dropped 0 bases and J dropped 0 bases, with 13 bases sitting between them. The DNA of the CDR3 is TGTGCCAGCAGCTTGGATTCCAGGACTTATAGCAATCAGCCCCAGCATTTT. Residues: CASSLDSRTYSNQPQHF.

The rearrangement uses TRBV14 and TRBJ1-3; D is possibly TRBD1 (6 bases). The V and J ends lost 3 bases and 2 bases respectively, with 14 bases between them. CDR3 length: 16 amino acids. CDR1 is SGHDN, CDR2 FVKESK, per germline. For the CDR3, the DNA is TGTGCCAGCAGCCAGGTCGGGGGGGCGGCTGGAAACACCATATATTTT. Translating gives CASSQVGGAAGNTIYF.

The CDR3 loop is CASSWQYEQYF. The CDR3 DNA follows: TGTGCCAGCAGCTGGCAATACGAGCAGTACTTC. The chain couples TRBV7-2 to TRBJ2-7, with D uncertain. The V gene's germline CDR1 is SGHTA and CDR2 FQGNSA. V was pared by 4 bases and J by 4 bases, with 5 bases between. The CDR3 loop spans 11 amino acids.

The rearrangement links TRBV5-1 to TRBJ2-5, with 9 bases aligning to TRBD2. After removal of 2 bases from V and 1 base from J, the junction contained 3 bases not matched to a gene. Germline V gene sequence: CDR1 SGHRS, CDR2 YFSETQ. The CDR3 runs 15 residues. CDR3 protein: CASSFSGGVQETQYF. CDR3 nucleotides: TGCGCCAGCAGCTTTAGCGGGGGCGTCCAAGAGACCCAGTACTTC.

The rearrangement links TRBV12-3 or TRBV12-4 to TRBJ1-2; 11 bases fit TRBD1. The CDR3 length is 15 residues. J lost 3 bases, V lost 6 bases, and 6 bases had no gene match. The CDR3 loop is CASRGGQGADYGYTF. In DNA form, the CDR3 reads TGTGCCAGCAGGGGCGGACAGGGGGCCGACTATGGCTACACCTTC.

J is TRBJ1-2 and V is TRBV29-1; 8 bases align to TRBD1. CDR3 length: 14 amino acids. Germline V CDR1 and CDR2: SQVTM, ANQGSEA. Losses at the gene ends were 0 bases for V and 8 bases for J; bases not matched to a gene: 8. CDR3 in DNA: TGCAGCGTTGAAGATGCGGGACAGGTCTGGGGCTACACCTTC. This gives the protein CSVEDAGQVWGYTF.

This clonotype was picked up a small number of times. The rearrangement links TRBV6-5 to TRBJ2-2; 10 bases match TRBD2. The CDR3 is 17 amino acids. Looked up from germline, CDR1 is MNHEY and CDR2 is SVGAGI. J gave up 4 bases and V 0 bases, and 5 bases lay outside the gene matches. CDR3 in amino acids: CASSYSTLAGFTGELFF. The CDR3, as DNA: TGTGCCAGCAGTTACTCGACACTAGCGGGGTTCACCGGGGAGCTGTTTTTT.

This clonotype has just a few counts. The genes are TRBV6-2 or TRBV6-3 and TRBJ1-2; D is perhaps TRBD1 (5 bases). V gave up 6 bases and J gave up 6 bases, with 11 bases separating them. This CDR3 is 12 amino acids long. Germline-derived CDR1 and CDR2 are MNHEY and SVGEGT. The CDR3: CASRTGTDGYTF. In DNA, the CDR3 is TGTGCCAGCAGAACCGGGACGGATGGCTACACCTTC.

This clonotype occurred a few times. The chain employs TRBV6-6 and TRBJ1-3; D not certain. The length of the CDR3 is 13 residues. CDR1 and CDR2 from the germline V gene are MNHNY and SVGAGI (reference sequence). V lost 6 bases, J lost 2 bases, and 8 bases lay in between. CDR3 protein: CASREGAGNTIYF. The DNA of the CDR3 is TGTGCCAGCAGAGAGGGTGCTGGAAACACCATATATTTT.

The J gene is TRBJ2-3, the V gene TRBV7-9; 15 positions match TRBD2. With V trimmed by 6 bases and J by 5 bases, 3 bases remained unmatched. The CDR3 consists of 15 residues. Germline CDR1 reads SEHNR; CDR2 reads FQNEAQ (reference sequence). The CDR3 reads CASRSGLAGGDTQYF. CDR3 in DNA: TGTGCCAGCAGGTCGGGACTAGCGGGGGGAGATACGCAGTATTTT.

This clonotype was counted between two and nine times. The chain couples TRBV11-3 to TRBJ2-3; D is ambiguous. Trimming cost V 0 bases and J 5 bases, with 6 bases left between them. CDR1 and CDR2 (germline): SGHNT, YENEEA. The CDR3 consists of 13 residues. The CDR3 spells CASSLEGKDTQYF. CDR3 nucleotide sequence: TGTGCCAGCAGCTTAGAGGGGAAAGATACGCAGTATTTT.

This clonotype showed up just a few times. The DNA for the CDR3 is TGTGCCAGCAGCTTAGGCCACAGGACAGGGGGAACAGATACGCAGTATTTT. This encodes CASSLGHRTGGTDTQYF. V usage is TRBV7-2 and J usage is TRBJ2-3; 10 nucleotides match TRBD1. The CDR3 is 17 residues long. V was clipped by 1 base and J by 3 bases; unmatched bases: 7. Germline CDR1 and CDR2: SGHTA and FQGNSA.

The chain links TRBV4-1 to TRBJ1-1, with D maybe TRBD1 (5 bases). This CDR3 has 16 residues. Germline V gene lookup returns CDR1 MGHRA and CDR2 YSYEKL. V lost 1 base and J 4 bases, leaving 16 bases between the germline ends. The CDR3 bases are TGCGCCAGCAGCCAAGTGGGGGGTTGGATTGTCACTGAAGCTTTCTTT. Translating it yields CASSQVGGWIVTEAFF.